These 9 T cell receptor beta chains were sequenced from one sample in a study of blood T cell repertoires in COVID-19. TCRdb's copy holds only in-frame clones and misses some; the assay was immunoSEQ multiplex PCR. The table shows around 250,000 clones, with around 84% occurring only once. Sample: PBMCs or T cells enriched from blood (not recorded which). These receptors were obtained from a man younger than 35 who had recovered from COVID-19.

The V call is TRBV2, the J call TRBJ2-2; TRBD1 matches at 7 bases. CDR1 and CDR2 from the germline V gene are SNHLY and FYNNEI. The CDR3 spans 15 residues. The junction had 7 bases not matched to a gene; V was cut back by 5 bases and J by 4 bases. CDR3 loop: CASSPTGLGTGELFF. The DNA of the CDR3 is TGTGCCAGCAGTCCGACAGGGTTGGGCACCGGGGAGCTGTTTTTT.

The chain is built from TRBV5-5 and TRBJ1-1; tentatively, D is TRBD1 (6 bases). The germline V and J ends were trimmed by 2 bases and 5 bases, with 16 bases remaining between them. In germline, CDR1 is SGHKS, CDR2 YYEKEE (reference sequence). The CDR3 consists of 15 residues. The CDR3 sequence is CASSFTQGWGTEAFF. The DNA for the CDR3 is TGTGCCAGCAGCTTCACCCAGGGGTGGGGAACTGAAGCTTTCTTT.

The CDR3 sequence is CASSSGYQETQYF. The CDR3 DNA sequence: TGTGCCAGCAGCTCGGGGTACCAAGAGACCCAGTACTTC. The chain links TRBV5-4 to TRBJ2-5, with D possibly being TRBD2 (5 bases). Germline V lookup: CDR1 SGHNT, CDR2 YYREEE (reference sequence). The CDR3 consists of 13 residues. Trimming cost V 3 bases and J 0 bases, with 6 bases left between them.

The DNA of the CDR3 is TGTGCCAGTAGTCCGCAACCACGGACAGGGAACACTGAAGCTTTCTTT. This encodes CASSPQPRTGNTEAFF. The chain couples TRBV19 to TRBJ1-1; TRBD1 matches at 7 bases. This CDR3 region has 16 residues. Germline assignment: CDR1 LNHDA and CDR2 SQIVND (reference sequence). V dropped 5 bases and J dropped 1; count of bases not matched to a gene: 10.

The chain uses TRBV24-1 and TRBJ2-3, with D possibly TRBD2 on 6 matching bases. CDR1 and CDR2 from the germline V gene are KGHDR and SFDVKD. V shed 5 bases and J shed 2 bases, with 10 bases lying between them. The CDR3 covers 14 residues. This CDR3 is CATSGAGFTDTQYF. CDR3 nucleotide sequence: TGTGCCACCAGTGGTGCGGGATTCACAGATACGCAGTATTTT.

The J gene is TRBJ1-1, the V gene TRBV9; possibly TRBD1 for D (5 bases). This CDR3 spans 14 amino acids. CDR1 is SGDLS and CDR2 is YYNGEE in the germline V gene. Trimming took off 0 bases at V and 3 bases at J, with 9 bases between the two ends. This CDR3 is CASSVGPRDTEAFF. The CDR3 bases are TGTGCCAGCAGCGTAGGACCCAGGGACACTGAAGCTTTCTTT.

This clone was seen a single time. This rearrangement joins TRBV7-9 to TRBJ2-7; either TRBD1 or TRBD2 may fit D (6 bases each). The CDR3 is 12 residues long. The ends were cut back, 5 bases at V and 6 bases at J, with 11 bases in the middle. The V gene's germline CDR1 is SEHNR and CDR2 FQNEAQ (reference sequence). Here the CDR3 reads CASSIGGGEQYF. Written as DNA, the CDR3 is TGTGCCAGCAGCATAGGGGGAGGCGAGCAGTACTTC. The variable domain in full, completed from reference TRBV7-9 and TRBJ2-7, reads DTGVSQNPRHKITKRGQNVTFRCDPISEHNRLYWYRQTLGQGPEFLTYFQNEAQLEKSRLLSDRFSAERPKGSFSTLEIQRTEQGDSAMYLCASSIGGGEQYFGPGTRLTVT.

The chain combines TRBV3-1 (or the pseudogene TRBV3-2) with TRBJ2-3; weak D call: TRBD2 (6 bases). From germline, CDR1 is LGHDT and CDR2 YNNKEL (reference sequence). This CDR3 contains 13 residues. The V end was cut by 4 bases, the J end by 3 bases, with 8 bases between. DNA of the CDR3: TGTGCCAGCAGCCGACTAGGTACAGATACGCAGTATTTT. This translates into CASSRLGTDTQYF.

The V and J genes are TRBV6-5 and TRBJ2-1; a weak D match, TRBD2 (5 bases). The length of the CDR3 is 14 residues. Germline-derived CDR1 and CDR2 are MNHEY and SVGAGI. V was shortened by 5 bases and J by 5 bases, with 13 bases between the two germline ends. The CDR3 DNA follows: TGTGCCAGCAGTAGCCGGGATCAGAACAATGAGCAGTTCTTC. Its translation is CASSSRDQNNEQFF.